The source of this T cell receptor beta chain is a study of blood T cell repertoires in COVID-19. Using immunoSEQ multiplex PCR, the repertoire was profiled, and TCRdb retains in-frame clones only, with some absent. Of approximately 150,000 clones listed, around four fifths are singletons. This CDR3 has 14 residues. Germline-derived CDR1 and CDR2 are LNHDA and SQIVND (reference sequence). Trimming took 4 bases from V and 0 from J, leaving 10 bases between them. The chain recombines TRBV19 with TRBJ2-7; D remains ambiguous. Input material: peripheral blood. This sequence originates from a woman older than 75 with COVID-19, enrolled during active disease. The CDR3 spells CASSTVGVSYEQYF. CDR3 bases: TGTGCCAGTAGTACTGTGGGCGTCTCCTACGAGCAGTACTTC. The whole variable domain, filled in from reference TRBV19 and TRBJ2-7, reads DGGITQSPKYLFRKEGQNVTLSCEQNLNHDAMYWYRQDPGQGLRLIYYSQIVNDFQKGDIAEGYSVSREKKESFPLTVTSAQKNPTAFYLCASSTVGVSYEQYFGPGTRLTVT.